Listed below are T cell receptor beta chains from one sample, sequenced in a study of glioma-infiltrating T cells after dendritic cell vaccination. Clones were read by immunoSEQ multiplex PCR, and TCRdb kept only the in-frame ones, dropping some. Of approximately 85,000 clones listed, 85% are singletons. The specimen was blood, collected after dendritic cell vaccination. Receptors originate from a human donor with glioblastoma. CDR3s include the opening cysteine and the closing phenylalanine or tryptophan. The D gene is left open where the match is weak. Rows may omit the clone size; those that give it use once, few, many or a size class.

>TRBJ1-1|TRBV7-9|TRBD1|once
TGTGCCAGCAGCTCGGTAGGACAGGGGGGCACTGAAGCTTTCTTT
CASSSVGQGGTEAFF
>TRBJ2-5|TRBV6-5|TRBD1|-
TGTGCCAGCAGTACCGACAGGGGGTCTCAAGAGACCCAGTACTTC
CASSTDRGSQETQYF
>TRBJ1-1|TRBV19|-|-
TGTGCCAGTAGTATTCAGGGGACCGCTTTGAACACTGAAGCTTTCTTT
CASSIQGTALNTEAFF
>TRBJ2-5|TRBV2|TRBD2|once
TGTGCCAGCAGTGTAGGCCTCACTAGCGGGGGAGCCCAAGAGACCCAGTACTTC
CASSVGLTSGGAQETQYF
>TRBJ2-1|TRBV15|TRBD1|-
TGTGCCACCAGAGGGACAGATCTTTACAATGAGCAGTTCTTC
CATRGTDLYNEQFF
>TRBJ2-1|TRBV19|TRBD1|-
TGTGCCAGTAGAGGGACAGCCATCCACAATGAGCAGTTCTTC
CASRGTAIHNEQFF
>TRBJ1-5|TRBV6-1|TRBD1|-
TGTGCCAGCATTGGACAGGGTAATCAGCCCCAGCATTTT
CASIGQGNQPQHF
>TRBJ1-1|TRBV15|TRBD1|-
TGTGCCACCAGCAGAGATCGGGGGAGCAGGGGGACTGAAGCTTTCTTT
CATSRDRGSRGTEAFF
>TRBJ1-2|TRBV29-1|-|-
TGCAGCGTTGAAGAACAGAGTCGTGGCTACACCTTC
CSVEEQSRGYTF
>TRBJ2-7|TRBV28|-|-
TGTGCCAGCAGCCTAACCTACGAGCAGTACTTC
CASSLTYEQYF
>TRBJ2-3|TRBV7-2|-|few
TGTGCCAGCAGCTTTGGGATGAGGAGGGATACGCAGTATTTT
CASSFGMRRDTQYF
>TRBJ1-2|TRBV25-1|-|few
TGTGCCAGTATCGGGGGGTATGGCTACACCTTC
CASIGGYGYTF
>TRBJ2-4|TRBV14|-|-
TGTGCCAGCAGCCGAGACTCCTTAGCCAAAAACATTCAGTACTTC
CASSRDSLAKNIQYF
>TRBJ1-2|TRBV6-6|-|-
TGTGCCAGCGGGCCTACATCTAACTATGGCTACACCTTC
CASGPTSNYGYTF
>TRBJ1-1|TRBV28|-|-
TGTGCCAGCAGTTTCGGCGGGGCGAACACTGAAGCTTTCTTT
CASSFGGANTEAFF
>TRBJ1-1|TRBV6-5|-|-
TGTGCCAGCAGTCAGGAAGGCCAGATCTACACTGAAGCTTTCTTT
CASSQEGQIYTEAFF
>TRBJ2-2|TRBV28|TRBD2|-
TGTGCCCTTGCCCAGCGGGAGGCCGGGGAGCTGTTTTTT
CALAQREAGELFF
>TRBJ1-5|TRBV5-1|TRBD1|few
TGCGCCAGCAGCTTGGGGGGACAGGGGGCCAATCAGCCCCAGCATTTT
CASSLGGQGANQPQHF
>TRBJ2-7|TRBV2|TRBD2|few
TGTGCCAACGTAGCGGGAGGTCTCGAGCAGTACTTC
CANVAGGLEQYF
>TRBJ2-5|TRBV7-9|-|-
TGTGCCAGCAGCTCGCCTAGCGAAAAGATCCAAGAGACCCAGTACTTC
CASSSPSEKIQETQYF
>TRBJ2-3|TRBV6-4|TRBD2|few
TGTGCCAGCAGTGACTCAGGCGGGAGGCCCGAAACGCAGTATTTT
CASSDSGGRPETQYF
>TRBJ1-2|TRBV6-6|-|-
TGTGCCAGCAGTTACTCCGACAGCGGCTACACCTTC
CASSYSDSGYTF
>TRBJ1-3|TRBV5-1|-|-
TGCGCCAGCAGCTTTTCAGGGCCGACCTCTGGAAACACCATATATTTT
CASSFSGPTSGNTIYF
>TRBJ1-1|TRBV5-8|-|-
TGTGCCAGCAGCTTGAACAGGGAAGCCCGACTGGGGACTGAAGCTTTCTTT
CASSLNREARLGTEAFF
>TRBJ2-2|TRBV7-8|TRBD2|-
TGTGCCAGCAGCTTAGCGACTAGCGGGCACGGGGAGCTGTTTTTT
CASSLATSGHGELFF
>TRBJ1-2|TRBV9|TRBD1|-
TGTGCCAGCAAGGGACAGGGAATTAACTATGGCTACACCTTC
CASKGQGINYGYTF
>TRBJ1-1|TRBV27|-|-
TGTGCCAGCAGTTTATCGCTAGTCTCGAACACTGAAGCTTTCTTT
CASSLSLVSNTEAFF
>TRBJ2-2|TRBV25-1|TRBD1|-
TGTGCCAGCAGTGAATGGGGACAGGGGAACACCGGGGAGCTGTTTTTT
CASSEWGQGNTGELFF
>TRBJ2-7|TRBV4-2|TRBD1|-
TGTGCCAGCAGCCAAGAAGGACAGGGGACCCCCTACGAGCAGTACTTC
CASSQEGQGTPYEQYF
>TRBJ1-4|TRBV5-8|-|few
TGTGCCAGCAGCTTCACAGGGAGTGAAAAACTGTTTTTT
CASSFTGSEKLFF
>TRBJ1-2|TRBV9|-|-
TGTGCCAGCAGCGCAACAGGGCTGGGGAACTATGGCTACACCTTC
CASSATGLGNYGYTF
>TRBJ1-1|TRBV9|-|-
TGTGCCAGCAGTGCTAACACGGGTGAAGCTTTCTTT
CASSANTGEAFF
>TRBJ1-2|TRBV7-8|-|-
TGTGCCAGCAGCTTAGGAGGGATCGGCTATGGCTACACCTTC
CASSLGGIGYGYTF
>TRBJ2-7|TRBV15|-|-
TGTGCCACCAGCAGAGCCATGGACAGCTACGAGCAGTACTTC
CATSRAMDSYEQYF
>TRBJ1-5|TRBV7-2|-|-
TGTGCCAGCAGCTTAGAATGGGCACAGCCCCAGCATTTT
CASSLEWAQPQHF
>TRBJ2-2|TRBV6-6|TRBD2|-
TGTGCCAGCAGTTACCAGCGGGAGGCCGGGGAGCTGTTTTTT
CASSYQREAGELFF
>TRBJ1-4|TRBV28|-|-
TGTGCCAGCAGGAGGAAACCGATGGATAATGAAAAACTGTTTTTT
CASRRKPMDNEKLFF
>TRBJ2-3|TRBV6-4|TRBD2|few
TGTGCCAGCAGTGACTCTAGCGGGGGGGCCCCAGATACGCAGTATTTT
CASSDSSGGAPDTQYF
>TRBJ2-7|TRBV9|TRBD1|-
TGTGCCAGCAGCGTAGGTACAGGGGGCCTTGGGGAGCAGTACTTC
CASSVGTGGLGEQYF
>TRBJ1-2|TRBV28|TRBD1|-
TGTGCCAGCAGCCAAGGACAGGCGGGGCCCTATGGCTACACCTTC
CASSQGQAGPYGYTF
>TRBJ2-3|TRBV29-1|TRBD2|-
TGCAGCGTTGAAGTAGCGGGAGGGCTCGATACGCAGTATTTT
CSVEVAGGLDTQYF
>TRBJ2-7|TRBV6-5|-|-
TGTGCCAGCGGACCCGAGGGGGGGACCTACGAGCAGTACTTC
CASGPEGGTYEQYF
>TRBJ1-4|TRBV29-1|TRBD1|-
TGCAGCGTTGGGGGGACAGCTAATGAAAAACTGTTTTTT
CSVGGTANEKLFF
>TRBJ2-7|TRBV6-5|TRBD1|-
TGTGCCAGCAGTTACAGGACAGGAACCACCTACGAGCAGTACTTC
CASSYRTGTTYEQYF
>TRBJ2-7|TRBV30|-|-
TGTGCCTGGGGAGCCTCCTACGAGCAGTACTTC
CAWGASYEQYF
>TRBJ2-6|TRBV2|TRBD1|few
TGTGCCAGCTCGGGACAGCTCCTCTCTGGGGCCAACGTCCTGACTTTC
CASSGQLLSGANVLTF